This paragraph reports one TCR beta chain. This sample stems from a study of CD8+CD57+ T cells in acquired aplastic anemia. Profiling of TCR beta VDJ combinations and CDR3 sequences used genomic DNA as template. TCRdb fed the reads into MiXCR, producing one record per CDR3 protein. The sample holds some 190,000 distinct CDR3 sequences; 45% to 50% are singletons and the top ten take approximately 3%. Specimen: sorted CD4+, CD8+, or CD8+CD57+ T cells (not recorded which) from PBMCs. The sequence was obtained from a human donor in good health.

The CDR3 loop is CASSETGTGTDTQYF. The DNA for the CDR3 is TGTGCCAGCAGTGAGACCGGGACAGGCACAGATACGCAGTATTTT. The chain joins TRBV2 to TRBJ2-3; 7 nucleotides match TRBD1. Germline assignment: CDR1 SNHLY and CDR2 FYNNEI. The junction had 4 bases not matched to a gene; V was cut back by 3 bases and J by 1 base. CDR3 length: 15 amino acids.